One TCR beta chain is described in this entry. At one end the junction does not follow the germline gene, possibly because of a read error. The sample contains more than one DNA sequence encoding this CDR3. This sample is drawn from a study of shared T cell receptors in the human thymus. Some clones are missing from TCRdb's copy, which holds only in-frame ones; the method was immunoSEQ multiplex PCR. The sample holds 600,000 or so clones, around 87% seen once. CDR3 length: 15 amino acids. CDR1 and CDR2 (germline): MNHEY, SVGAGI. The same sample was also studied in work on human thymus T cells. This second study notes: The people who donated were healthy Finnish babies having corrective surgery for congenital heart defects. The thymus was resected at corrective cardiac surgery. In thymic and blood repertoires alike, V and J usage looked biased. Highly overlapping thymic repertoires in unrelated individuals were reported by related research.

This TCR was recovered from a boy under two years old with a congenital heart defect. The sample consisted of thymocytes. The genes are TRBV6-5 and TRBJ2-7; 7 nucleotides agree with TRBD1. The CDR3 region is CASSYSPRDSHEQYF. The CDR3 bases are TGTGCCAGCAGCTACTCCCCCCGGGACAGTCACGAGCAGTACTTC.